This T cell receptor (beta chain) derives from a study of regulatory and conventional T cells in RAG deficiency. As for this clone: What it binds is not known.

The repertoire was sequenced with immunoSEQ multiplex PCR; TCRdb's copy has only in-frame clones and lacks some. In the table there are about 30,000 clones, about 80% of which are singletons. The sorted conventional CD4+ T cells were CD25-low and CD127-high, with genomic DNA sequenced. The study, taken as a whole, reports: Omenn patients showed >80% Treg-Tconv overlap and shorter CDR3 lengths. RAG-deficient patients showed markedly lower Shannon entropy and higher Simpson indices than control T-cell subsets. Omenn syndrome and CID/AS patients had about 110-fold fewer unique Treg TCR beta sequences, versus around 9.8-fold elsewhere.

The data also belong to a second study, concerning regulatory T cells. From that second work: The primer mix had 52 TRBV and 13 TRBJ primers. Regulatory T cells showed the strongest V-J pair restriction and V/J gene skewing among patient repertoires.

The sample was CD4+ effector T cells sorted from blood. This TCR was sampled from a human donor in good health.

The CDR3 nucleotides read TGTGCCAGCAGCTTAGACGGAGGGCGCGGCACCATATATTTT. Residues: CASSLDGGRGTIYF. This rearrangement joins TRBV7-2 to TRBJ1-3, with D unresolved. Germline CDR1 and CDR2: SGHTA and FQGNSA. Trimming removed 1 base at V and 9 bases at J, with 13 bases between. CDR3 length equals 14 residues.